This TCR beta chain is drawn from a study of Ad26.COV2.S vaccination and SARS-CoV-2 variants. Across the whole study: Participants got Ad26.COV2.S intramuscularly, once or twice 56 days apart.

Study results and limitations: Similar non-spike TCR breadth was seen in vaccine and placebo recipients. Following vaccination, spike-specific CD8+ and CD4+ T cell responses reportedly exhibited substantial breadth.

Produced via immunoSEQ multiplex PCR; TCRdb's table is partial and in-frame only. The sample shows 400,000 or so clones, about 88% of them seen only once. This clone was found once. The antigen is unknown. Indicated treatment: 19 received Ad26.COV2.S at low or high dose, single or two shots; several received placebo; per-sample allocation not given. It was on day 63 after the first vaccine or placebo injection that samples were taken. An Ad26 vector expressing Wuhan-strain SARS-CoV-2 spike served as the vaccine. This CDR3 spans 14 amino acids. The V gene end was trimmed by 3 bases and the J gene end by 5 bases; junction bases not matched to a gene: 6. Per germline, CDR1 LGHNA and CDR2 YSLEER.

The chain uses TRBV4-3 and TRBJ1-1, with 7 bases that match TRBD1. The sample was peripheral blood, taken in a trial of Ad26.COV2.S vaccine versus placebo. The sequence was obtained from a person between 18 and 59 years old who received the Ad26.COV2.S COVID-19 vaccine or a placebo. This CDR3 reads CASSHRQGRTEAFF. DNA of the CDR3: TGCGCCAGCAGCCATAGACAGGGCAGGACTGAAGCTTTCTTT.